Included here is one TCR beta chain sequence, with context. The sample belongs to a study of blood T cell repertoires in COVID-19. Study in general: The origin of the acute and convalescent COVID-19 samples was the United States, Italy and Spain. Nucleic acid was either cDNA or gDNA, and it came from T cells, B-cell-depleted T cells, or PBMCs.

Under the authors' procedure: How many nucleated cells were present was estimated from reference gene primer amplification. TCRdb keeps only in-frame clones here, not all; method: immunoSEQ multiplex PCR. That table supplies the V and J calls and clone size; D and trimming were determined from the DNA. Of under 300,000 clones in the sample, about 85% were seen once. V trimming: 0 bases; J trimming: 4 bases; junction bases outside the gene matches: 2. CDR1 and CDR2 (germline): SGDLS, YYNGEE. The CDR3 runs to 14 residues. The receptor comes from a man younger than 40 who had recovered from COVID-19. The material sequenced was peripheral blood. The chain has TRBV9 and TRBJ2-7, with 9 bases aligning to TRBD1. The CDR3 region is CASSVGQGGYEQYF. DNA for the CDR3: TGTGCCAGCAGCGTAGGACAGGGGGGTTACGAGCAGTACTTC.